This T cell receptor (beta chain) was sequenced for a study of early T cells in non-severe SARS-CoV-2 infection. Study details: Investigators sequenced bulk RNA drawn from unsorted whole blood, and chains remained unpaired.

Tagging with unique molecular identifiers was applied to individual cDNA molecules. TCRdb used MiXCR to reprocess the 5' RACE reads, holding one entry per CDR3 protein. Altogether about 50,000 distinct CDR3 sequences are present, about 11% being singletons, with the ten largest covering around 6%. Germline CDR1 reads SGHDT; CDR2 reads YYEEEE. The CDR3 runs to 15 residues. Trimming cost V 1 base and J 2 bases, with 12 bases left between them. The V gene is TRBV5-6, the J gene TRBJ1-2; D perhaps matches TRBD1 (6 bases). Sequenced material: whole blood. The sequence derives from an adult who was a healthcare worker with PCR-confirmed SARS-CoV-2 infection or an uninfected control (not recorded which). CDR3: CASSLMQGLNYGYTF. Written as DNA, the CDR3 is TGTGCCAGCAGCTTGATGCAGGGGTTAAACTATGGCTACACCTTC.